The 10 T cell receptor beta chains presented below share a single source sample, sequenced in a study of OX40 agonist ivuxolimab in advanced cancers. This table comes from immunoSEQ multiplex PCR, and its TCRdb copy is limited to in-frame clones, with some not included. The sample shows about 77,000 clones, about 90% of them seen only once. The sample here was CD4+ or CD8+ T cells sorted from blood, taken in a trial of the OX40 agonist ivuxolimab. The receptor set was obtained from an adult with an advanced solid tumor such as melanoma, head and neck, liver or kidney cancer.

The chain recombines TRBV30 with TRBJ2-7; TRBD1 matches at 9 bases. Losses at the gene ends were 1 base for V and 6 bases for J; bases not matched to a gene: 10. The CDR3 runs to 15 residues. CDR1 and CDR2 from the germline V gene are GTSNPN and SVGIG (reference sequence). Written as DNA, the CDR3 is TGTGCCTGGAGTGGGTCGCGGACAGGGGCGAGCGAGCAGTACTTC. Translation: CAWSGSRTGASEQYF.

This clone was seen a single time. The chain couples TRBV6-1 to TRBJ2-5; 12 bases match TRBD2. Germline loops: CDR1 MNHNS, CDR2 SASEGT. The CDR3 covers 15 residues. After removal of 4 bases from V and 1 base from J, the junction contained 1 base not matched to a gene. Written as DNA, the CDR3 is TGTGCCAGCAGTGGGGGACTAGCGGGCCAAGAGACCCAGTACTTC. Encoded protein: CASSGGLAGQETQYF.

This sequence joins TRBV5-1 and TRBJ1-6, with D hard to call. V dropped 2 bases and J dropped 5 bases, with 14 bases sitting between them. Per germline, CDR1 SGHRS and CDR2 YFSETQ. The CDR3 covers 16 residues. Written as DNA, the CDR3 is TGCGCCAGCAGCTTATGGCTTGGGCAGAATAATTCACCCCTCCACTTT. Its translation: CASSLWLGQNNSPLHF.

This chain connects TRBV5-1 to TRBJ1-6; D remains ambiguous. The CDR3 is made up of 13 amino acids. Germline V gene lookup returns CDR1 SGHRS and CDR2 YFSETQ. Trimming stripped 0 bases from V and 7 bases from J, with 5 bases between. CDR3 region: CASSLDQNSPLHF. For the CDR3, the DNA is TGCGCCAGCAGCTTGGACCAGAATTCACCCCTCCACTTT.

V usage is TRBV30 and J usage is TRBJ1-2, with no clear D. Per the germline V gene, CDR1 is GTSNPN and CDR2 is SVGIG (reference sequence). Trimming shortened V by 7 bases and J by 4 bases, and 16 bases separated the two germline ends. The CDR3 contains 13 residues. CDR3 in amino acids: CASHSTPAYGYTF. The DNA of the CDR3 is TGTGCCTCTCACTCTACCCCCGCCTATGGCTACACCTTC.

This chain links TRBV6-1 with TRBJ1-1, with 8 bases matching TRBD1. Germline V gene lookup returns CDR1 MNHNS and CDR2 SASEGT. CDR3 length equals 14 residues. Trimming cost V 6 bases and J 4 bases; bases outside gene matches: 7. The CDR3 DNA reads as TGTGCCAGCAGGTCGACAGGGGAGAGCACTGAAGCTTTCTTT. It translates to CASRSTGESTEAFF.

The chain couples TRBV27 to TRBJ2-3; D is unclear. CDR3 length: 13 amino acids. V was trimmed by 2 bases and J by 3 bases, leaving 6 bases between them. Germline values: CDR1 MNHEY, CDR2 SMNVEV (reference sequence). The CDR3 DNA reads TGTGCCAGCAGTTTAATCACGACAGATACGCAGTATTTT. Protein product: CASSLITTDTQYF.

This rearrangement joins TRBV7-2 to TRBJ1-1, with a weak D call TRBD1 (5 bases). The CDR3 consists of 13 residues. CDR1 and CDR2 from the germline V gene are SGHTA and FQGNSA. V dropped 3 bases and J dropped 3 bases, with 8 bases sitting between them. The CDR3 loop reads CASSFQGDTEAFF. DNA of the CDR3: TGTGCCAGCAGCTTCCAGGGCGACACTGAAGCTTTCTTT.

The chain has TRBV5-5 and TRBJ1-1; D uncertain. V was shortened by 4 bases and J by 2 bases, with 12 bases between the two germline ends. Germline V gene lookup returns CDR1 SGHKS and CDR2 YYEKEE (reference sequence). The CDR3 sequence is 14 residues long. CDR3 sequence (DNA): TGTGCCAGCAGCGTTGGTATTGCAAACACTGAAGCTTTCTTT. Translation: CASSVGIANTEAFF. Supplemented by reference TRBV5-5 and TRBJ1-1, the full variable domain reads DAGVTQSPTHLIKTRGQQVTLRCSPISGHKSVSWYQQVLGQGPQFIFQYYEKEERGRGNFPDRFSARQFPNYSSELNVNALLLGDSALYLCASSVGIANTEAFFGQGTRLTVV.

This clone appeared once. The chain is built from TRBV5-4 and TRBJ2-1, with 10 bases aligning to TRBD2. V was pared by 2 bases and J by 4 bases, with 3 bases of the junction left unmatched. Germline V gene data show CDR1 as SGHNT and CDR2 as YYREEE (reference sequence). CDR3 length equals 15 residues. Here the CDR3 DNA reads TGTGCCAGCAGCTTAACTAGCGGGGCTTACAATGAGCAGTTCTTC. The encoded protein is CASSLTSGAYNEQFF. The full variable domain, its missing parts supplied by reference TRBV5-4 and TRBJ2-1, is ETGVTQSPTHLIKTRGQQVTLRCSSQSGHNTVSWYQQALGQGPQFIFQYYREEENGRGNFPPRFSGLQFPNYSSELNVNALELDDSALYLCASSLTSGAYNEQFFGPGTRLTVL.